These 2 T cell receptor beta chains originate from one sample sequenced in a study of blood T cell repertoires in COVID-19 (dated by TCRdb to the early 2020s). Library preparation employed the immunoSEQ multiplex PCR assay. In its TCRdb copy, this immuneACCESS table keeps in-frame sequences only and misses some clones. Where compared with another copy, unresolved V genes explain less than half of these, and the others have no known cause. Here the sample has about 14,000 clones; around 70% occur a single time. Of the sample, under 25% falls within the top ten clones. Sequencing was carried out using peripheral blood. All receptors come from a boy aged 2-15 years with active or convalescent COVID-19.

The V gene is TRBV11-3, the J gene TRBJ2-1, with D possibly being TRBD2 (5 bases). The V end lost 5 bases, the J end lost 0 bases, and 11 bases lay between the germline ends. Germline assignment: CDR1 SGHNT and CDR2 YENEEA. The CDR3 consists of 15 residues. The CDR3 loop is CASSLSRDSYNEQFF. CDR3 sequence (DNA): TGTGCCAGCAGCCTCTCCCGGGACTCCTACAATGAGCAGTTCTTC.

The V and J genes are TRBV27 and TRBJ2-7; 10 bases are shared with TRBD2. The V gene end was trimmed by 8 bases and the J gene end by 0 bases; junction bases not matched to a gene: 7. Germline lookup yields CDR1 MNHEY and CDR2 SMNVEV (reference sequence). The CDR3 is 15 amino acids. As DNA, the CDR3 is TGTGCCAGCCGTAGCGGGAGGTTGCTCTCCTACGAGCAGTACTTC. Protein product: CASRSGRLLSYEQYF.